A single sample gave rise to the 6 T cell receptor beta chains below, sequenced in a study of tumor-infiltrating lymphocytes in primary liver carcinoma. TCR beta cDNA was made from 400 to 600 ng total RNA with a constant-region primer. Three nested multiplex PCR rounds, a slightly modified ARM-PCR, produced the libraries for TCR beta. The study ran its first two PCR rounds for approximately 11 cycles each, using TRBV1-TRBV30 forward primers and a C-beta reverse primer. From the multiplex PCR reads, TCRdb called clonotypes with MiXCR, one entry per CDR3 protein. The table has approximately 320,000 distinct CDR3 sequences, 50% to 60% seen once; the top ten hold approximately 17%. The authors took blood RNA from unsorted whole blood and also extracted germline DNA. The sample consisted of peripheral blood. The source of these receptors is a woman in her 30s with primary liver carcinoma and hepatitis B virus infection.

This clonotype was observed a handful of times. This chain uses TRBV6-2 or TRBV6-3 with TRBJ2-7; TRBD2 might be the D (5 bases). Germline V gene sequence: CDR1 MNHEY, CDR2 SVGEGT. The CDR3 covers 14 residues. Between the trimmed V and J ends, which lost 3 bases and 2 bases, there was a span of 11 bases. The CDR3 sequence is CASSYPQRTYEQYF. The CDR3 DNA reads TGTGCCAGCAGTTATCCCCAGCGGACCTACGAGCAGTACTTC.

This chain uses TRBV7-3 with TRBJ2-3; TRBD2 is a possible D gene (6 bases). Deletions cut 0 bases from V and 2 bases from J, with 9 bases between. CDR3 length: 15 amino acids. Per the germline V gene, CDR1 is SGHTA and CDR2 is FQGTGA. As DNA, the CDR3 is TGTGCCAGCAGCTTAACTGGGGGGTACACAGATACGCAGTATTTT. This encodes CASSLTGGYTDTQYF. Variable domain in full (rest from reference TRBV7-3 and TRBJ2-3): GAGVSQTPSNKVTEKGKYVELRCDPISGHTALYWYRQSLGQGPEFLIYFQGTGAADDSGLPNDRFFAVRPEGSVSTLKIQRTERGDSAVYLCASSLTGGYTDTQYFGPGTRLTVL.

In regard to this clonotype: This may stem from a read error, because a much larger clone lies one nucleotide away. J is TRBJ1-2 and V is TRBV29-1; D perhaps matches TRBD1 (5 bases). The CDR3 consists of 12 residues. Trimming stripped 5 bases from V and 2 bases from J, with 9 bases between. The germline V gene encodes CDR1 SQVTM and CDR2 ANQGSEA. The CDR3 nucleotides are TGCAGCGTTTACGACAGCAACTATGGCTACACCTTC. Translation gives CSVYDSNYGYTF.

This clonotype was recorded once. This may come from a read error, since a much larger clone is one base off. The chain joins TRBV28 to TRBJ2-2; a weak D match, TRBD1 (6 bases). The ends were cut back, 7 bases at V and 4 bases at J, with 13 bases in the middle. This CDR3 is built from 14 residues. The V gene's germline CDR1 is MDHEN and CDR2 SYDVKM. The CDR3 sequence is CASTTGTLTGELFF. In DNA form, the CDR3 reads TGTGCCAGCACTACCGGGACACTCACCGGGGAGCTGTTTTTT.

Worth noting for this clonotype: It is likely a read error, because the conserved phenylalanine at the end of the CDR3 is missing. This sequence joins TRBV5-5 and TRBJ2-3, with D perhaps TRBD1 or TRBD2 (7 bases each). Germline values: CDR1 SGHKS, CDR2 YYEKEE (reference sequence). The CDR3 length is 16 residues. V was pared by 3 bases and J by 3 bases, with 17 bases between. The CDR3 sequence is CASSWGHRGGTDTQYY. Written as DNA, the CDR3 is TGTGCCAGCAGCTGGGGCCACAGGGGAGGGACAGATACGCAGTATTAT.

The rearrangement links TRBV7-8 to TRBJ1-1; D remains ambiguous. Looked up from germline, CDR1 is SGHVS and CDR2 is FQNEAQ. V was cut by 1 base and J by 11 bases, with 29 bases left in between. The CDR3 consists of 18 residues. The CDR3, as DNA: TGTGCCAGCAGCTTAGATCCTCGGGGTTCGGTGAGTGGGGTCCGTGCTTTCTTT. Its protein product is CASSLDPRGSVSGVRAFF.